The clone carrying this TCR beta chain was observed many times. Patients showing uncontrolled infection, other autoimmune disease, pregnancy or lactation were ineligible. The sample is drawn from a study of T cells in Graves' hyperthyroidism and ophthalmopathy. TCR beta CDR3 regions were amplified from RNA. The HTBI primer set was used in a first-round RT-PCR of the TCR CDR3. TCRdb reprocessed the multiplex PCR reads via MiXCR and lists one record per CDR3 protein. The data hold over 500,000 distinct CDR3 sequences, with under 20% observed a single time. J lost 3 bases, V lost 2 bases, and 2 bases had no gene match. CDR3 size: 15 residues. In germline, CDR1 is SGHTA, CDR2 FQGNSA.

The source material was blood. The clonotype originates from a woman between 18 and 30 years old with Graves' ophthalmopathy. The gene calls are TRBV7-2 and TRBJ2-1; 9 bases are a match to TRBD2. The DNA of the CDR3 is TGTGCCAGCAGCTTAACTAGCGGGCTCTACAATGAGCAGTTCTTC. Translated: CASSLTSGLYNEQFF.